A selection of T cell receptor beta chains follows, all from one sample in a study of blood T cell repertoires in COVID-19. The repertoire was sequenced with immunoSEQ multiplex PCR; TCRdb's copy has only in-frame clones and lacks some. The table has about 300,000 clones, around 90% seen once. Sequencing was carried out using peripheral blood. All receptors derive from a man between 65 and 85 years old with acute or convalescent COVID-19. The CDR3 runs from the conserved cysteine through the conserved F or W. Fields, in order: D gene, clone size, J gene, V gene, CDR3 DNA, CDR3 protein. A D gene is named only where the DNA matches it firmly. Size tells how often a clone was seen (once, few, many) or the class of an expanded clone, and some rows leave it out.

>.|.|TRBJ2-2|TRBV10-1
TGCGCCAGCAGTTCGGGAGCTTATGGAACCGGGGAGCTGTTTTTT
CASSSGAYGTGELFF
>TRBD1|.|TRBJ2-1|TRBV18
TGTGCCAGCCGCCCGGGACAGGGGGCAGTCAGTGAGCAGTTCTTC
CASRPGQGAVSEQFF
>.|.|TRBJ2-1|TRBV7-6
TGTGCCAGCAGCTTAGCCCCAATAATGCGGGACCGAAACAATGAGCAGTTCTTC
CASSLAPIMRDRNNEQFF
>.|once|TRBJ2-4|TRBV7-2
TGTGCCAGCAGCACCAGGGATCTGGCCAAAAACATTCAGTACTTC
CASSTRDLAKNIQYF
>TRBD1|.|TRBJ1-2|TRBV4-3
TGCGCCAGCAACCGGGACAGGGGCTATGGCTACACCTTC
CASNRDRGYGYTF
>.|.|TRBJ2-5|TRBV2
TGTGCCAGCCTCACTGAAGGGAGCCAGTACTTC
CASLTEGSQYF
>TRBD2|few|TRBJ2-1|TRBV4-2
TGTGCCAGCAGCCAAGAGGGGCCTAGCGGGGGAGCGGCGCATGAGCAGTTCTTC
CASSQEGPSGGAAHEQFF
>.|.|TRBJ2-3|TRBV5-1
TGCGCCAGCAGCTTGCGTGGAGGGGCGAGTCCAGATACGCAGTATTTT
CASSLRGGASPDTQYF
>.|many|TRBJ1-1|TRBV19
TGTGCCAGTAGCGCACAGCCGCTGAACACTGAAGCTTTCTTT
CASSAQPLNTEAFF
>.|.|TRBJ1-5|TRBV6-5
TGTGCCAGCAGTCGAGGGCAGGGCAATCAGCCCCAGCATTTT
CASSRGQGNQPQHF
>TRBD1|.|TRBJ1-5|TRBV27
TGTGCCAGCAGTCGGACAGGGGGTCAGCCCCAGCATTTT
CASSRTGGQPQHF
>TRBD2|.|TRBJ2-7|TRBV4-2
TGTGCCAGCAGCCAAGTCAGGGCTAGCGGGGGGGCCTACGAGCAGTACTTC
CASSQVRASGGAYEQYF
>.|.|TRBJ2-2|TRBV5-1
TGCGCCAGCAGCTCAACGCAGGGGAAAGTGGGGGAGCTGTTTTTT
CASSSTQGKVGELFF